This T cell receptor (beta chain) is drawn from a study of OX40 agonist ivuxolimab in advanced cancers. Turning to the overall study: The costimulatory receptor OX40 (CD134) was targeted by ivuxolimab, a fully human IgG2 agonistic monoclonal antibody. Partial responses occurred in three dose-escalation patients: two with cutaneous melanoma and one with hepatocellular carcinoma. The paper describes the monotherapy dose-escalation part (N of about 47 patients) of the phase I trial of ivuxolimab. Among the roughly 54 dose-escalation patients, some 19 had hepatocellular carcinoma, 15 or so melanoma, 9 renal cell carcinoma and 9 head and neck cancer. A male proportion of approximately 83% and a mean age of about 60 years, ranging from about 23 to 79, were recorded for the dose-escalation cohort. Patients were allowed to have had prior anti-PD-1, anti-PD-L1 or anti-CTLA-4 therapy, and around 43% of the dose-escalation patients had been treated with checkpoint inhibitors. The point of sequencing TCRbeta in the periphery was to test whether ivuxolimab changed TCR sequence diversity and drove clonal T-cell expansion. Intravenous ivuxolimab was administered to patients every 2 weeks at six dose levels: 0.01, 0.1, 0.3, 1.5, 3 and 10 mg/kg.

Genomic DNA was isolated from the sorted cells so that the TCRbeta CDR3 region could be sequenced. The immunoSEQ Assay was used for sequencing of TCRbeta CDR3 regions. TCRdb provides this immuneACCESS table in a form limited to in-frame rearrangements. Some clones are lacking; in checked studies, under half of them reflect an unresolved V gene, and why the rest are absent is not known. The sample table shows around 15,000 clones, and approximately 86% are seen once. The top ten clones comprise about 3.9% of the sample. Patients with autoimmune disease history or receiving systemic immunosuppression were excluded from the trial. Peripheral blood for TCR sequencing was collected from all dose cohorts at baseline, on cycle 4 day 1, and on cycle 7 day 1. The samples were drawn from a first-in-human, open-label, multicenter phase I dose-escalation trial of ivuxolimab. Adults with locally advanced or metastatic melanoma, renal cell carcinoma, hepatocellular carcinoma or head and neck squamous cell carcinoma were enrolled in the trial. Before TCR sequencing, CD4+ T cells and CD8+ T cells from peripheral blood were sorted into separate populations.

A remark on this clone: This clone's antigen is unknown. No much larger clone exists at a distance of one base, and base qualities are not known.

Trimming takes 5 bases off V and 4 bases off J; junction bases not matched to a gene: 5. The CDR3 goes from the cysteine to the phenylalanine over 14 residues. The sequence is cut down to CDR3 DNA, 42 bases in frame from base 1. For CDR1 and CDR2, the germline V gene lists SNHLY and FYNNEI. Findings and caveats that apply to the study as a whole: On average, CD8+ T cells showed more expanded clones than CD4+ T cells after ivuxolimab. At doses of 0.1 to 3.0 mg/kg, clonal expansion of both CD4+ and CD8+ T cells in blood was seen between baseline and week 6. Low levels of normalized T-cell clonal expansion were also seen in some patients who did not respond. In the 0.1-3.0 mg/kg groups, partial responders were among the patients with the lowest normalized peripheral clonal expansion, particularly in CD8+ T cells. Antigen specificity was not determined for the clonally expanded peripheral T cells.

The rearranged segments are TRBV2 and TRBJ1-3; the junction holds 7 bases that match TRBD1. The origin of this receptor is an adult with an advanced solid tumor such as melanoma, head and neck, liver or kidney cancer. The sample here was CD4+ or CD8+ T cells sorted from blood, taken in a trial of the OX40 agonist ivuxolimab. The DNA is as follows: TGTGCCAGCAGTTTTACAGGGGCAGGAAACACCATATATTTT. Its protein is CASSFTGAGNTIYF.